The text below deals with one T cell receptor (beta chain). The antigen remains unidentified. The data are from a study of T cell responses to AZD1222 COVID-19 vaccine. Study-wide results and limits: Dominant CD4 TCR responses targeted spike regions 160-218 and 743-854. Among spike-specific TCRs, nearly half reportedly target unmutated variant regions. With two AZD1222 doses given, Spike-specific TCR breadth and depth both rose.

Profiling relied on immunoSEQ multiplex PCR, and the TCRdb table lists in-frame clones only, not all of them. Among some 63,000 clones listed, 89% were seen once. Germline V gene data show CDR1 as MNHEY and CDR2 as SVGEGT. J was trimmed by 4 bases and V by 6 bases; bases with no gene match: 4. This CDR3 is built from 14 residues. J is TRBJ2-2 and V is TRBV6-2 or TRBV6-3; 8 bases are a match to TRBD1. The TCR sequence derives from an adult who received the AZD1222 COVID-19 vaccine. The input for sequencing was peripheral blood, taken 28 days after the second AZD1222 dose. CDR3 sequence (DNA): TGTGCCAGCAGCAGGACAGGGACCACCGGGGAGCTGTTTTTT. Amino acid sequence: CASSRTGTTGELFF.